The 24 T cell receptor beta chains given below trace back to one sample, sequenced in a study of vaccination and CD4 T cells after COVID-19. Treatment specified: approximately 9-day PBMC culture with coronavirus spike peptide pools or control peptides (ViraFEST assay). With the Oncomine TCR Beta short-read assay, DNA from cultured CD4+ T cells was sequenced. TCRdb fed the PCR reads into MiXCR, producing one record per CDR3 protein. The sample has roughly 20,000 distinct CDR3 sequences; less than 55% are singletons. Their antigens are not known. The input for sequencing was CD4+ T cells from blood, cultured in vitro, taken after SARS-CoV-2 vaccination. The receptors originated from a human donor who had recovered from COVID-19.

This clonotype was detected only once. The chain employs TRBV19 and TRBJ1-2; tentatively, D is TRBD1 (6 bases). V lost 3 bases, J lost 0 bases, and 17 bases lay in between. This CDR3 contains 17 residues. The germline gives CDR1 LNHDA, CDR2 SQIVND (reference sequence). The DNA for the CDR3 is TGTGCCAGTAGTATTGGACAGTTTACCAGCCCTAACTATGGCTACACCTTC. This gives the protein CASSIGQFTSPNYGYTF.

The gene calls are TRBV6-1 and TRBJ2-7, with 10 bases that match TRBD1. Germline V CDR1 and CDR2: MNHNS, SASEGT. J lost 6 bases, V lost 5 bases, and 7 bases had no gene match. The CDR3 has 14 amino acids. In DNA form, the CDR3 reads TGTGCCAGCAGTAGCCGGGACAGGGGTGGCGAGCAGTACTTC. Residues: CASSSRDRGGEQYF.

CDR3 DNA sequence: TGCAGTGCTTTTCGCCCGGGACACAGAAATTCACCCCTCCACTTT. Translated, it gives CSAFRPGHRNSPLHF. The chain uses TRBV20-1 and TRBJ1-6; D perhaps matches TRBD1 (6 bases). CDR1 and CDR2 from the germline V gene are DFQATT and SNEGSKA (reference sequence). Trimming pared 5 bases from V and 7 bases from J, leaving 18 bases between. There are 15 residues in the CDR3.

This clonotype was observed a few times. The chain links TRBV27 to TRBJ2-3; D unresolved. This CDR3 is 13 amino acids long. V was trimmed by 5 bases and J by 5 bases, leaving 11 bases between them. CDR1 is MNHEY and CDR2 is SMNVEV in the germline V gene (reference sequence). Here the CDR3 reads CASSDLQIDTQYF. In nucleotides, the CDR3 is TGTGCCAGCAGTGACCTTCAAATAGATACGCAGTATTTT.

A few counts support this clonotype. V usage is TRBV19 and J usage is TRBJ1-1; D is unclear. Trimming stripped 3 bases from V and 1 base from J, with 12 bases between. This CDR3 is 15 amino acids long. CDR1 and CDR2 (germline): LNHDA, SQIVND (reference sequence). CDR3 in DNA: TGTGCCAGTAGTATGGATCGAATGGGGAACACTGAAGCTTTCTTT. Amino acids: CASSMDRMGNTEAFF.

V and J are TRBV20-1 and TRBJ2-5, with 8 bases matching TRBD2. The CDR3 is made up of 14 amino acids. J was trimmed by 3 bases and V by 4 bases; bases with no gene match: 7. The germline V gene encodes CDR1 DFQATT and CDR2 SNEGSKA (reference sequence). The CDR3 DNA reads TGCAGTGCTACTAGACTAGCGAGGAAAGAGACCCAGTACTTC. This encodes CSATRLARKETQYF.

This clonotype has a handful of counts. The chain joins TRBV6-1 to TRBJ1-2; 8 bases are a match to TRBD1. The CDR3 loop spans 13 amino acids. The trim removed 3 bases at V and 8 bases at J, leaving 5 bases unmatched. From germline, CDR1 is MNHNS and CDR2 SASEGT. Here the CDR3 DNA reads TGTGCCAGCAGTGATAGACAGGGGTTCGGCTACACCTTC. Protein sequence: CASSDRQGFGYTF.

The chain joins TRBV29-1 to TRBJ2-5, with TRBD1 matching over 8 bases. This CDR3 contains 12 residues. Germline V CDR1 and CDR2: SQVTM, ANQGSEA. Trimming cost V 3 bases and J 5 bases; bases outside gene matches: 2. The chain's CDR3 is CSVDRGQETQYF. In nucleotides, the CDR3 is TGCAGCGTTGACAGGGGGCAGGAGACCCAGTACTTC.

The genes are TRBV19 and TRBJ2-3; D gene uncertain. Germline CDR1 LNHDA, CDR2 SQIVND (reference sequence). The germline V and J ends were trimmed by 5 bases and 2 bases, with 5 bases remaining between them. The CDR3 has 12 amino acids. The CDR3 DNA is TGTGCCAGTAGTCCAAACACAGATACGCAGTATTTT. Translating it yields CASSPNTDTQYF.

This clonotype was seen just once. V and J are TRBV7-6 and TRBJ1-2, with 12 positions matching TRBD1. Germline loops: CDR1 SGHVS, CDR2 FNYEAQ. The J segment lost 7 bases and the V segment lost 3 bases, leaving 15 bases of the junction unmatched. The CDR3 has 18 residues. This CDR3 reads CASSLISGTGGAMGGYTF. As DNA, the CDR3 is TGTGCCAGCAGCTTGATCTCCGGGACAGGGGGCGCGATGGGTGGCTACACCTTC. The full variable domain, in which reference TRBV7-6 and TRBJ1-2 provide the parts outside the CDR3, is GAGVSQSPRYKVTKRGQDVALRCDPISGHVSLYWYRQALGQGPEFLTYFNYEAQQDKSGLPNDRFSAERPEGSISTLTIQRTEQRDSAMYRCASSLISGTGGAMGGYTFGSGTRLTVV.

This CDR3 is CASRRTGEETQYF. CDR3 DNA sequence: TGCGCCAGCAGGCGGACAGGGGAAGAGACCCAGTACTTC. J is TRBJ2-5 and V is TRBV5-1; 9 bases match TRBD1. This CDR3 region has 13 residues. In germline, CDR1 is SGHRS, CDR2 YFSETQ. J lost 3 bases, V lost 5 bases, and 2 bases had no gene match.

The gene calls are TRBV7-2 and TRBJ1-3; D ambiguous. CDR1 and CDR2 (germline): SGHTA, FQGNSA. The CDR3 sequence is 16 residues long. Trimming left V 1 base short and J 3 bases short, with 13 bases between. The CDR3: CASSLDVGPGGNTIYF. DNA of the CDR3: TGTGCCAGCAGCTTAGATGTAGGGCCAGGTGGAAACACCATATATTTT.

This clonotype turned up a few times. The CDR3 coding sequence is TGTGCCAGCAGCTTAGCTGGGTCGGGGGAGACCCAGTACTTC. It encodes CASSLAGSGETQYF. The chain employs TRBV7-9 and TRBJ2-5; perhaps TRBD2 as D (5 bases). Trimming took off 0 bases at V and 5 bases at J, with 10 bases between the two ends. The CDR3 has 14 amino acids. Germline V gene lookup returns CDR1 SEHNR and CDR2 FQNEAQ (reference sequence).

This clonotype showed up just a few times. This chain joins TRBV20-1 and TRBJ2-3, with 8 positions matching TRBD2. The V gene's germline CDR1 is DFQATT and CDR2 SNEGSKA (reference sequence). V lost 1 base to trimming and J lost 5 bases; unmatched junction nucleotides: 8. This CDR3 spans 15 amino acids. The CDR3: CSARVGSSGIDTQYF. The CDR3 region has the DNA TGCAGTGCTAGAGTTGGTAGTAGCGGGATAGATACGCAGTATTTT.

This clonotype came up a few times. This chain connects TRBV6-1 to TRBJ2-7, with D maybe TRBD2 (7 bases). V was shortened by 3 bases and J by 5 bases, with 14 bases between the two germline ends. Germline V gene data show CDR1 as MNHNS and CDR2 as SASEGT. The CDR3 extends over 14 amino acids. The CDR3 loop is CASSDDWGGNEQYF. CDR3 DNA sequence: TGTGCCAGCAGTGACGACTGGGGGGGCAACGAGCAGTACTTC.

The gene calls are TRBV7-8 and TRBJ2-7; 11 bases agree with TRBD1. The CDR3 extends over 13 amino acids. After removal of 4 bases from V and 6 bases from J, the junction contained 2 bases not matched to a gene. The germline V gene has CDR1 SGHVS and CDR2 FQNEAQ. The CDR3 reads CASSSGTGGEQYF. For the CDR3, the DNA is TGTGCCAGCAGCTCCGGGACAGGGGGCGAGCAGTACTTC.

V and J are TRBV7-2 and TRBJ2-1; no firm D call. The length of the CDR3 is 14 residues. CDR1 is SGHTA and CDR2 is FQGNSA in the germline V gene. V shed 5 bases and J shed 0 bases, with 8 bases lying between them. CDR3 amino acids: CASSPDSSYNEQFF. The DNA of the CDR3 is TGTGCCAGCAGCCCGGATAGCTCCTACAATGAGCAGTTCTTC.

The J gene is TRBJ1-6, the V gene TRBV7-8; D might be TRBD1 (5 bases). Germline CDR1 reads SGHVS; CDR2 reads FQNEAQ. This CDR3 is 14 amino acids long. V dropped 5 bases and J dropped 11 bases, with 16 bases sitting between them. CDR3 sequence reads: CASSPREGSAPLHF. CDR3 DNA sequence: TGTGCCAGCAGCCCTCGGGAGGGGTCCGCACCCCTCCACTTT.

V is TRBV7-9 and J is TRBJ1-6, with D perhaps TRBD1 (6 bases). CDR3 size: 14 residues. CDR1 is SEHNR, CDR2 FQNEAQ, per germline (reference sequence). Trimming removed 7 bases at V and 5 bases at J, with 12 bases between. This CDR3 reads CASMKQGDNSPLHF. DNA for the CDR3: TGTGCCAGCATGAAACAGGGAGATAATTCACCCCTCCACTTT.

The CDR3 is CASSLHRGTDTQYF. Here the CDR3 DNA reads TGTGCCAGCAGCTTACACAGGGGCACAGATACGCAGTATTTT. The rearrangement uses TRBV7-8 and TRBJ2-3, with D tentatively TRBD1 (6 bases). Germline CDR1 SGHVS, CDR2 FQNEAQ. Trimming cost V 2 bases and J 1 base, with 7 bases left between them. This CDR3 is 14 amino acids long.

The CDR3 bases are TGTGCCAGCAGTCTAACCGTGACTAGCGGGGATGAAAGGCAGTTCTTC. It specifies CASSLTVTSGDERQFF. This chain uses TRBV6-1 with TRBJ2-1; 11 bases fit TRBD2. J lost 12 bases, V lost 5 bases, and 15 bases had no gene match. CDR1 is MNHNS, CDR2 SASEGT, per germline. This CDR3 contains 16 residues.

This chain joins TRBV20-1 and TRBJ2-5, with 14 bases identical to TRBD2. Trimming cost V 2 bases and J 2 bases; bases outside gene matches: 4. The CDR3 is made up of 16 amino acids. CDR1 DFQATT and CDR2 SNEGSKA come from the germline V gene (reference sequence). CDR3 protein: CSARRLAGGRQETQYF. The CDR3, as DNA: TGCAGTGCTAGAAGACTAGCGGGGGGGAGACAAGAGACCCAGTACTTC.

CDR3 loop: CASSVGGNEQYF. CDR3 nucleotides: TGTGCCAGCAGTGTCGGGGGAAACGAGCAGTACTTC. This chain connects TRBV2 to TRBJ2-7; D perhaps matches TRBD2 (6 bases). Germline-derived CDR1 and CDR2 are SNHLY and FYNNEI. With 4 bases removed from V and 5 bases from J, the gap between germline ends came to 9 bases. This CDR3 spans 12 amino acids.

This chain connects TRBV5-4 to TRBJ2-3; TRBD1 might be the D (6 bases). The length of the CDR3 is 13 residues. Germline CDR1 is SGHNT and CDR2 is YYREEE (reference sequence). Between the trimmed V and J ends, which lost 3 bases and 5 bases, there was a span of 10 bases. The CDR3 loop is CASSSIGGDTQYF. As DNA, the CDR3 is TGTGCCAGCAGCTCGATAGGGGGAGATACGCAGTATTTT.